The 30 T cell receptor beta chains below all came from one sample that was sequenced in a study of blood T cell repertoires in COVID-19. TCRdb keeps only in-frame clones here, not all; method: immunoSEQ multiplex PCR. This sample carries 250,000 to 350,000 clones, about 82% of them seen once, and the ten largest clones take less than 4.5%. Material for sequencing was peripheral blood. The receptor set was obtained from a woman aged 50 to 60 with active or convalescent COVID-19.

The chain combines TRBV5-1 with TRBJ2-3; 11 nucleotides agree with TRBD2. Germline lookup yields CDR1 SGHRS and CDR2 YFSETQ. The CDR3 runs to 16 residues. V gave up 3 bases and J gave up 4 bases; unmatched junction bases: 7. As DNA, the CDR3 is TGCGCCAGCAGCTCTTCTAGCGGGAGGAGCGCAGATACGCAGTATTTT. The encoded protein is CASSSSSGRSADTQYF.

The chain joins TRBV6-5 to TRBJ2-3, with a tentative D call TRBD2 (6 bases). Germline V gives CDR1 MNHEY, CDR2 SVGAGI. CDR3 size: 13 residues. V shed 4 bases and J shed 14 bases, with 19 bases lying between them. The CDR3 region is CASSWNLREPWYF. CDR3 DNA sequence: TGTGCCAGCAGTTGGAATTTGCGGGAACCTTGGTATTTT.

The CDR3 reads CASRPQLGGTDTQYF. The CDR3 DNA reads as TGTGCCAGCAGACCGCAACTAGGGGGAACAGATACGCAGTATTTT. The gene calls are TRBV6-5 and TRBJ2-3, with a possible D match to TRBD1 (6 bases). Germline V gene sequence: CDR1 MNHEY, CDR2 SVGAGI. The length of the CDR3 is 15 residues. Between the trimmed V and J ends, which lost 6 bases and 3 bases, there was a span of 16 bases.

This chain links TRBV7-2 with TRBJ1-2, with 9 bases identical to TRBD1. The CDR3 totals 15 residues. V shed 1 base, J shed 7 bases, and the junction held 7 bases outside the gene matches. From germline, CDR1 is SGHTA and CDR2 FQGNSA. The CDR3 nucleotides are TGTGCCAGCAGCTTAGTGGGACAGGGTCTGGGTGGCTACACCTTC. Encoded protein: CASSLVGQGLGGYTF.

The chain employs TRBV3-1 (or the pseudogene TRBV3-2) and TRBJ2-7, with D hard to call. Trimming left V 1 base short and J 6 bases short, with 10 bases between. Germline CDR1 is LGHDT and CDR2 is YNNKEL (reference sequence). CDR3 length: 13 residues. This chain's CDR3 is CASSQVAAVEQYF. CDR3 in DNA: TGTGCCAGCAGCCAAGTCGCGGCAGTCGAGCAGTACTTC.

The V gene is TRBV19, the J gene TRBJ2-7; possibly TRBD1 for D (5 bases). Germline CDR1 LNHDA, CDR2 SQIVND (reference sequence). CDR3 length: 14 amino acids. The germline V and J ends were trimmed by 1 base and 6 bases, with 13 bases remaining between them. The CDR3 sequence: CASSIGRALGEQYF. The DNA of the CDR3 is TGTGCCAGTAGTATAGGCAGGGCTTTGGGCGAGCAGTACTTC.

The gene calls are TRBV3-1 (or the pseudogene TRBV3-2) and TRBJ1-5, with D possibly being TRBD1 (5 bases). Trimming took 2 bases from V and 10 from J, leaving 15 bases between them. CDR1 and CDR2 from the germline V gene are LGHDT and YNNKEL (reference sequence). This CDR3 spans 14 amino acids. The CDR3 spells CASSQRRVQGPQHF. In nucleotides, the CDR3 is TGTGCCAGCAGCCAACGACGGGTCCAGGGTCCCCAGCATTTT.

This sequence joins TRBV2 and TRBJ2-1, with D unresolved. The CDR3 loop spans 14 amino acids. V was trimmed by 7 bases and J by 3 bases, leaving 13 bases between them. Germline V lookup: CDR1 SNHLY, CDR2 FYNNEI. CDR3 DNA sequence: TGTGCCAGCATACCTGGCGGCCACTACAATGAGCAGTTCTTC. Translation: CASIPGGHYNEQFF.

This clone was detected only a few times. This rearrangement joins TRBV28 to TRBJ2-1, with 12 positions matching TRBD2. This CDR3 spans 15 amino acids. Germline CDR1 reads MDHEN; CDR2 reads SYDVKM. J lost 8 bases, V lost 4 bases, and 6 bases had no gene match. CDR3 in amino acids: CASSSTSGRADEQFF. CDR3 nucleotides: TGTGCCAGCAGTTCGACTAGCGGGAGAGCTGATGAGCAGTTCTTC. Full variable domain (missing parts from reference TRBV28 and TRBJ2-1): DVKVTQSSRYLVKRTGEKVFLECVQDMDHENMFWYRQDPGLGLRLIYFSYDVKMKEKGDIPEGYSVSREKKERFSLILESASTNQTSMYLCASSSTSGRADEQFFGPGTRLTVL.

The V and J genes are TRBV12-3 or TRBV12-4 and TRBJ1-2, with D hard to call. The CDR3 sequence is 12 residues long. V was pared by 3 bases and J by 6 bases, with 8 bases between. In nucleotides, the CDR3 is TGTGCCAGCAGTTTTGGAGGGAATGGCTACACCTTC. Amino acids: CASSFGGNGYTF.

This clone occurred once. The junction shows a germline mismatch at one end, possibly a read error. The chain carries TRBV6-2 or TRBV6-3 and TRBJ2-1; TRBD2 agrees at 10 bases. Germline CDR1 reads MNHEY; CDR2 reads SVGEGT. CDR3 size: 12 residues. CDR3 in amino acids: CASSYSGLAPIF. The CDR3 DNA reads TGTGCCAGCAGTTACTCGGGACTAGCGCCGATCTTC.

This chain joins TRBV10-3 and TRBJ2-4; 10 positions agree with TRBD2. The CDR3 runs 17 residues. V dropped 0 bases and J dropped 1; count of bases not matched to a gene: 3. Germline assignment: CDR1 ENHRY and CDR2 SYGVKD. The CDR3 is CAISESSGRAAKNIQYF. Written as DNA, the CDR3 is TGTGCCATCAGTGAGTCAAGCGGGAGGGCCGCCAAAAACATTCAGTACTTC.

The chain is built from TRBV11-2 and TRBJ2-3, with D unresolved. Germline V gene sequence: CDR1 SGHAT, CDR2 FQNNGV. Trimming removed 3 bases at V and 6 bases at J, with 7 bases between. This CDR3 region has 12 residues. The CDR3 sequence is CASSFIADTQYF. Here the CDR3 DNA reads TGTGCCAGCAGCTTTATAGCCGATACGCAGTATTTT.

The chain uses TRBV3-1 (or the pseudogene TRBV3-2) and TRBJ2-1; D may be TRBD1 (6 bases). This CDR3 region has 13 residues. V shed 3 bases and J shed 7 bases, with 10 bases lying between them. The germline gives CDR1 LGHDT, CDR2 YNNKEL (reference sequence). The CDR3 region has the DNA TGTGCCAGCAGCCATGGGGGCAGGAATGAGCAGTTCTTC. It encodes CASSHGGRNEQFF.

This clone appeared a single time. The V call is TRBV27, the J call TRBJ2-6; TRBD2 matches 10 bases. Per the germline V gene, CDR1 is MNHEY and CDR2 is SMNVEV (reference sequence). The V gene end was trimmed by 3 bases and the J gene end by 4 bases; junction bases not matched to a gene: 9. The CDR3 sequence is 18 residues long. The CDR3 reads CASSFRAGGPTGANVLTF. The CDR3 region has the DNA TGTGCCAGCAGTTTTAGAGCGGGAGGGCCTACCGGGGCCAACGTCCTGACTTTC.

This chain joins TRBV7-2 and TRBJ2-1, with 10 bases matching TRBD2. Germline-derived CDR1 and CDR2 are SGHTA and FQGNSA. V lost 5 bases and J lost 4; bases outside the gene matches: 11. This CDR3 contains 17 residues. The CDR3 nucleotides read TGTGCCAGCAGCGCAACCTTTACTAGCGGGAAATACAATGAGCAGTTCTTC. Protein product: CASSATFTSGKYNEQFF.

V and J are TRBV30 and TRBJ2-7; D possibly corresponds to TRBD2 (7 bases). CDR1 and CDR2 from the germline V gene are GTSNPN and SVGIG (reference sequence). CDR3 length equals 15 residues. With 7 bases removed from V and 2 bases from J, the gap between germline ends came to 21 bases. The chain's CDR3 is CASRIFGGATYEQYF. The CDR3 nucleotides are TGTGCCTCGAGGATTTTTGGGGGGGCCACCTACGAGCAGTACTTC.

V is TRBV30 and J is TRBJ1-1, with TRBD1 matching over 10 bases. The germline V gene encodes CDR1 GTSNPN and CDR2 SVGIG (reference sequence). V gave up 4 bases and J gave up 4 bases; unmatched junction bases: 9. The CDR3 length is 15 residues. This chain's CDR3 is CAWKGTGAPRTEAFF. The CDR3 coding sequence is TGTGCCTGGAAAGGGACAGGGGCTCCGCGCACTGAAGCTTTCTTT.

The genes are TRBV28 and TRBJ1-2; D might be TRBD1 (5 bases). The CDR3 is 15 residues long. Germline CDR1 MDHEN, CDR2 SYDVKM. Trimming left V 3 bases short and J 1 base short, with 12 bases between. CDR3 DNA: TGTGCCAGCAGTTTCCCTCTCAGGGATAACTATGGCTACACCTTC. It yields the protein CASSFPLRDNYGYTF.

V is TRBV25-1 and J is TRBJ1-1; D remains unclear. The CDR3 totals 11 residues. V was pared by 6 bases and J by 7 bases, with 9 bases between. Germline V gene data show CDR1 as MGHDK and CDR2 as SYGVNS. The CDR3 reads CASRAAFEAFF. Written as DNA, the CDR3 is TGTGCCAGCAGGGCCGCATTTGAAGCTTTCTTT. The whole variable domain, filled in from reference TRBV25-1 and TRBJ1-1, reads EADIYQTPRYLVIGTGKKITLECSQTMGHDKMYWYQQDPGMELHLIHYSYGVNSTEKGDLSSESTVSRIRTEHFPLTLESARPSHTSQYLCASRAAFEAFFGQGTRLTVV.

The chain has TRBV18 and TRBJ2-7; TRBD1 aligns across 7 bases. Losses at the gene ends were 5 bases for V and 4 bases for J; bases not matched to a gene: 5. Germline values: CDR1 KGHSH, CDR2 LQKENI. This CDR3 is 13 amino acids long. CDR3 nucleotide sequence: TGTGCCAGCTCATCCGACAGGGAATACGAGCAGTACTTC. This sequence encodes CASSSDREYEQYF. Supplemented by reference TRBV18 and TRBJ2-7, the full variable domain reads NAGVMQNPRHLVRRRGQEARLRCSPMKGHSHVYWYRQLPEEGLKFMVYLQKENIIDESGMPKERFSAEFPKEGPSILRIQQVVRGDSAAYFCASSSDREYEQYFGPGTRLTVT.

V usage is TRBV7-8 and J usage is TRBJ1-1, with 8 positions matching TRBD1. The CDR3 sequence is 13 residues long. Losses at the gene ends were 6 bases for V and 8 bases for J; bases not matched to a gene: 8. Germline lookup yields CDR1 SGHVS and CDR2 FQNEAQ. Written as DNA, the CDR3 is TGTGCCAGCAGTCTGAACAGGGGGTCCGAAGCTTTCTTT. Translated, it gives CASSLNRGSEAFF.

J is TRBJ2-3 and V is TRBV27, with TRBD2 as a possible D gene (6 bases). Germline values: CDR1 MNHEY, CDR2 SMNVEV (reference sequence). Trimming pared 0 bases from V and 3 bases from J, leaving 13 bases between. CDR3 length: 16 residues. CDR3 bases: TGTGCCAGCAGTTTATCGTCGGCAGGGAGGACAGATACGCAGTATTTT. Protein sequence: CASSLSSAGRTDTQYF.

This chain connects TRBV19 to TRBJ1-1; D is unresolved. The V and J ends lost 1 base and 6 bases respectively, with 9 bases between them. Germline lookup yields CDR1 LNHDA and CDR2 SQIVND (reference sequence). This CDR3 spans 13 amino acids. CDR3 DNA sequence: TGTGCCAGTAGTATAGTGGGCTCCCCTGAAGCTTTCTTT. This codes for CASSIVGSPEAFF.

This chain's CDR3 is CASSPTGINQPQHF. Here the CDR3 DNA reads TGTGCCAGCAGTCCCACAGGGATCAATCAGCCCCAGCATTTT. The chain uses TRBV27 and TRBJ1-5; perhaps TRBD1 as D (6 bases). The V and J ends lost 5 bases and 3 bases respectively, with 11 bases between them. The CDR3 contains 14 residues. CDR1 is MNHEY, CDR2 SMNVEV, per germline (reference sequence).

The CDR3 region is CSVGTGGVYGYTF. The CDR3 coding sequence is TGCAGCGTGGGGACAGGGGGCGTCTATGGCTACACCTTC. This chain links TRBV29-1 with TRBJ1-2, with TRBD1 matching 12 bases. CDR1 SQVTM and CDR2 ANQGSEA come from the germline V gene. The length of the CDR3 is 13 residues. The V gene end was trimmed by 6 bases and the J gene end by 4 bases; junction bases not matched to a gene: 3.

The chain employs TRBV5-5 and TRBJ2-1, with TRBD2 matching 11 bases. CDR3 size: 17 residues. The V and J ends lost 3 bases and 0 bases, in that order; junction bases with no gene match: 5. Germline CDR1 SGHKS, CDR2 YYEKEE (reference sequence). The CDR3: CASSWGLAVTSYNEQFF. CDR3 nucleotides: TGTGCCAGCAGCTGGGGACTAGCGGTTACCTCCTACAATGAGCAGTTCTTC.

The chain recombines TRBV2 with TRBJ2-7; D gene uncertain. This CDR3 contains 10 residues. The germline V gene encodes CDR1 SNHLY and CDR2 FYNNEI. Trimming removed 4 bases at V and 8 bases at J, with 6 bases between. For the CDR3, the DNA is TGTGCCAGCAGTGGCCCTAAGCAGTACTTC. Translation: CASSGPKQYF.

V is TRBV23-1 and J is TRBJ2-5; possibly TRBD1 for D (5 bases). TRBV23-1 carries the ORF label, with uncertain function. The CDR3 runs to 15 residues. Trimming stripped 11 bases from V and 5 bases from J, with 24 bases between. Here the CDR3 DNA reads TGCGCCGCACCCGCCGTCGTCAGGGTCGGGGAGACCCAGTACTTC. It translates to CAAPAVVRVGETQYF.

CDR3 coding DNA: TGTGCCAGCAGGGCGGGGTCGCGGGCTAATGAAAAACTGTTTTTT. Protein product: CASRAGSRANEKLFF. This chain links TRBV6-5 with TRBJ1-4, with unresolved D. There are 15 residues in the CDR3. The germline V and J ends were trimmed by 6 bases and 3 bases, with 14 bases remaining between them. In germline, CDR1 is MNHEY, CDR2 SVGAGI.